Each of the 19 T cell receptor beta chains below was sequenced from the same sample in a study of cytomegalovirus exposure and HLA in healthy donors. Vbeta (60) and Jbeta (13) primers were used in the PCR. The table came from immunoSEQ multiplex PCR; TCRdb's copy has only in-frame clones and leaves some out. The sample yields roughly 100,000 clones, just under 80% seen once. The specimen sequenced was PBMCs. These TCRs come from a young man in good health and CMV-seronegative.

The chain joins TRBV6-5 to TRBJ2-7, with TRBD2 matching 13 bases. CDR1 and CDR2 from the germline V gene are MNHEY and SVGAGI. The CDR3 totals 14 residues. The V and J ends lost 6 bases and 3 bases, in that order; junction bases with no gene match: 2. DNA of the CDR3: TGTGCCAGCAGAAGGACTAGCGGGAGCTACGAGCAGTACTTC. It yields the protein CASRRTSGSYEQYF.

CDR3 nucleotide sequence: TGTGCCAGCAGCTTAGCGACAGGCAATGAGCAGTTCTTC. Translated, it gives CASSLATGNEQFF. V usage is TRBV11-3 and J usage is TRBJ2-1; D is possibly TRBD1 (6 bases). The CDR3 is made up of 13 amino acids. Germline CDR1 is SGHNT and CDR2 is YENEEA. Trimming took 1 base from V and 6 from J, leaving 7 bases between them.

This rearrangement joins TRBV5-1 to TRBJ1-5; D remains unclear. Germline CDR1 is SGHRS and CDR2 is YFSETQ. Deletions cut 0 bases from V and 7 bases from J, with 14 bases between. This CDR3 contains 15 residues. The CDR3 loop is CASSLEGNSRQPQHF. The CDR3 nucleotides are TGCGCCAGCAGCTTGGAAGGCAACTCGAGGCAGCCCCAGCATTTT.

The chain is built from TRBV6-5 and TRBJ1-6, with a weak D call TRBD1 (6 bases). The germline V gene has CDR1 MNHEY and CDR2 SVGAGI. V was cut by 2 bases and J by 5 bases, with 13 bases left in between. The CDR3 runs to 16 residues. In DNA form, the CDR3 reads TGTGCCAGCAGTTACCCCAGGGACACTCATAATTCACCCCTCCACTTT. Encoded protein: CASSYPRDTHNSPLHF.

The rearrangement links TRBV7-2 to TRBJ2-7, with D uncertain. Germline CDR1 reads SGHTA; CDR2 reads FQGNSA. Trimming pared 4 bases from V and 4 bases from J, leaving 8 bases between. The CDR3 is 12 amino acids. CDR3 coding DNA: TGTGCCAGCAGCTCCCCCGGTTACGAGCAGTACTTC. Protein: CASSSPGYEQYF.

This sequence joins TRBV19 and TRBJ2-5; 8 bases agree with TRBD2. The CDR3 consists of 19 residues. V was pared by 3 bases and J by 3 bases, with 18 bases of the junction left unmatched. Germline V gene sequence: CDR1 LNHDA, CDR2 SQIVND (reference sequence). In DNA, the CDR3 is TGTGCCAGTAGTATTACAAGGGGGATATTGACTAGCGTTGAAGAGACCCAGTACTTC. It specifies CASSITRGILTSVEETQYF.

This chain joins TRBV5-4 and TRBJ2-5; D perhaps matches TRBD1 (5 bases). The CDR3 totals 18 residues. V dropped 4 bases and J dropped 2 bases, with 24 bases sitting between them. Germline CDR1 reads SGHNT; CDR2 reads YYREEE (reference sequence). CDR3 loop: CASSHTQYLTVLQETQYF. CDR3 in DNA: TGTGCCAGCAGCCATACTCAATATTTGACAGTCCTACAAGAGACCCAGTACTTC.

The gene calls are TRBV21-1 and TRBJ2-5; the table's TRBD1 call for D was not verified on the DNA. TRBV21-1 is shown as a pseudogene. The CDR3 is 16 amino acids. The chain's CDR3 is CASSTPLRTGQETQYF. Here the CDR3 DNA reads TGTGCCAGCAGCACCCCACTTAGGACAGGACAAGAGACCCAGTACTTC.

This clone has just a few counts. V and J are TRBV19 and TRBJ2-4; TRBD2 matches at 10 bases. V gave up 6 bases and J gave up 0 bases; unmatched junction bases: 5. CDR3 size: 16 residues. The germline V gene has CDR1 LNHDA and CDR2 SQIVND (reference sequence). CDR3: CASRGAGGGAKNIQYF. The CDR3 region has the DNA TGTGCCAGTAGGGGAGCGGGAGGGGGAGCCAAAAACATTCAGTACTTC.

The J gene is TRBJ2-5, the V gene TRBV9; 10 nucleotides line up with TRBD2. Germline values: CDR1 SGDLS, CDR2 YYNGEE. The CDR3 spans 16 residues. Germline trimming cut 0 bases from V and 4 bases from J; bases unmatched to any gene: 6. CDR3 in DNA: TGTGCCAGCAGCGTAGGAGGGGCTAGCGGGAGAGAGACCCAGTACTTC. Translating it yields CASSVGGASGRETQYF.

This rearrangement joins TRBV21-1 to TRBJ1-5; TRBD1 reflects the table's D call only, with no check against the DNA. TRBV21-1 is given as a pseudogene. The CDR3 runs 14 residues. CDR3 protein: CASSKAWTDQPQHF. The CDR3 nucleotides read TGTGCCAGCAGCAAAGCATGGACAGATCAGCCCCAGCATTTT.

The V and J genes are TRBV19 and TRBJ2-7, with TRBD1 identical over 9 bases. CDR1 and CDR2 (germline): LNHDA, SQIVND (reference sequence). The CDR3 runs 15 residues. With V trimmed by 3 bases and J by 5 bases, 8 bases remained unmatched. The CDR3 here is CASSMPGQGGDEQYF. As DNA, the CDR3 is TGTGCCAGTAGTATGCCGGGACAGGGAGGCGACGAGCAGTACTTC. The entire variable domain, with the rest obtained from reference TRBV19 and TRBJ2-7, is as follows: DGGITQSPKYLFRKEGQNVTLSCEQNLNHDAMYWYRQDPGQGLRLIYYSQIVNDFQKGDIAEGYSVSREKKESFPLTVTSAQKNPTAFYLCASSMPGQGGDEQYFGPGTRLTVT.

This clone has only one observation. The chain joins TRBV5-1 to TRBJ2-7, with 10 positions matching TRBD2. Per the germline V gene, CDR1 is SGHRS and CDR2 is YFSETQ. V lost 4 bases, J lost 2 bases, and 9 bases stayed unmatched. The CDR3 sequence is 16 residues long. Here the CDR3 reads CASSLISGRIAYEQYF. The CDR3 DNA is TGCGCCAGCAGCCTGATTAGCGGGAGGATAGCCTACGAGCAGTACTTC.

Remarks on this clone: Other nucleotide sequences in the sample specify the same CDR3. CDR3 sequence: CASSYHGGEQFF. DNA of the CDR3: TGTGCCAGCAGTTACCACGGCGGTGAACAGTTCTTC. The chain joins TRBV6-5 to TRBJ2-1; D gene ambiguous. V lost 2 bases and J 13 bases, leaving 12 bases between the germline ends. The germline CDR1 and CDR2 sequences are MNHEY and SVGAGI. CDR3 size: 12 residues.

The gene calls are TRBV7-6 and TRBJ1-6, with D unresolved. V lost 5 bases to trimming and J lost 5 bases, with 10 bases between them. The CDR3 runs 14 residues. Per the germline V gene, CDR1 is SGHVS and CDR2 is FNYEAQ. The CDR3 loop reads CASSRVPNNSPLHF. The CDR3 region has the DNA TGTGCCAGCAGCCGAGTCCCCAATAATTCACCCCTCCACTTT.

The table lists this clone with a count of one. The rearrangement uses TRBV14 and TRBJ1-1; TRBD1 might be the D (5 bases). V was clipped by 2 bases and J by 6 bases, with 13 bases between them. The V gene's germline CDR1 is SGHDN and CDR2 FVKESK. CDR3 length: 14 amino acids. The CDR3: CASSQIWGEAEAFF. The CDR3 DNA is TGTGCCAGCAGCCAAATTTGGGGGGAGGCTGAAGCTTTCTTT.

The V and J genes are TRBV27 and TRBJ1-1; D is unclear. CDR3 length: 14 residues. In germline, CDR1 is MNHEY, CDR2 SMNVEV (reference sequence). The V end was cut by 4 bases, the J end by 1 base, with 10 bases between. The CDR3 region is CASSSEGWNTEAFF. The CDR3 region has the DNA TGTGCCAGCAGTTCGGAGGGTTGGAACACTGAAGCTTTCTTT.

The CDR3 loop is CASSLGQNMNTEAFF. For the CDR3, the DNA is TGTGCCAGCAGCTTAGGACAGAACATGAACACTGAAGCTTTCTTT. The chain carries TRBV7-6 and TRBJ1-1, with D possibly being TRBD1 (5 bases). This CDR3 is built from 15 residues. The V end was cut by 1 base, the J end by 0 bases, with 9 bases between. Looked up from germline, CDR1 is SGHVS and CDR2 is FNYEAQ.

This clone was recorded only once. The chain has TRBV11-2 and TRBJ2-7; 7 nucleotides agree with TRBD1. The CDR3 totals 14 residues. Germline lookup yields CDR1 SGHAT and CDR2 FQNNGV. Trimming removed 6 bases from V and 7 bases from J; junction bases left unmatched: 12. The CDR3 loop reads CASRKPGQMIEQYF. Written as DNA, the CDR3 is TGTGCCAGCAGAAAGCCGGGACAGATGATTGAGCAGTACTTC. The variable domain in full, completed from reference TRBV11-2 and TRBJ2-7, reads EAGVAQSPRYKIIEKRQSVAFWCNPISGHATLYWYQQILGQGPKLLIQFQNNGVVDDSQLPKDRFSAERLKGVDSTLKIQPAKLEDSAVYLCASRKPGQMIEQYFGPGTRLTVT.